This TCR beta chain was captured in a study of regulatory T cells in long-lasting Graves disease. Overall study: Antithyroid drugs had been taken by newly diagnosed Graves' patients for under 3 months.

Stated time point: newly diagnosed GD, antithyroid drugs for less than 3 months. With RNA extracted from PBMCs as input, the TCR library was made. With iRepertoire HTBI primers and Arm-PCR of CDR3 regions, TCR beta libraries were built. TCRdb independently ran MiXCR on the multiplex PCR reads; one entry per CDR3 protein. The sample lists 400,000 to 500,000 distinct CDR3 sequences, about a sixth occurring once. The germline V gene has CDR1 MDHEN and CDR2 SYDVKM. This CDR3 region has 15 residues. V lost 5 bases to trimming and J lost 6 bases, with 18 bases between them. Study results and limitations: Relative to new patients (around 1,000), persistent patients exhibited greater sharing of public clonotypes (2,741). With persistent disease, TRBV28, TRBJ1-2 and TRBJ2-5 were the favored segments.

Many counts were recorded for this clonotype. Its antigen remains unknown. These sequences were also reported in another study, on T cells in Graves' hyperthyroidism and ophthalmopathy. That work contributes: Ophthalmopathy and stable hyperthyroidism were separated by a 13 V-J model.

This chain links TRBV28 with TRBJ2-3; tentative D call: TRBD2 (6 bases). The sample in question was peripheral blood mononuclear cells (PBMCs), obtained at new diagnosis, from a patient treated with antithyroid drugs. The TCR originated in a woman aged 18 to 35 with Graves disease. As DNA, the CDR3 is TGTGCCAGCAGTGCCCCGGAGGGTAGGCGTGATACGCAGTATTTT. Translation: CASSAPEGRRDTQYF.